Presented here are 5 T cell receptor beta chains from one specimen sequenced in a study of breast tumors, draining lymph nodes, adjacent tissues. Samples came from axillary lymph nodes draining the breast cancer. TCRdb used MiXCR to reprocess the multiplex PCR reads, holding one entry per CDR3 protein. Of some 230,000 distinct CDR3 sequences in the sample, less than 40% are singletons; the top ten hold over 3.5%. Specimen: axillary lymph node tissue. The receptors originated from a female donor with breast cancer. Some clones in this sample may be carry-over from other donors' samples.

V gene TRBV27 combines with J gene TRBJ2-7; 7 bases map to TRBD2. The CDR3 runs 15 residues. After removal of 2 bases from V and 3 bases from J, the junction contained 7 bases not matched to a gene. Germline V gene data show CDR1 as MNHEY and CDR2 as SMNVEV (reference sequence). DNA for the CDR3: TGTGCCAGCAGTTTAGTCGGACGCGGGGGCTACGAGCAGTACTTC. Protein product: CASSLVGRGGYEQYF.

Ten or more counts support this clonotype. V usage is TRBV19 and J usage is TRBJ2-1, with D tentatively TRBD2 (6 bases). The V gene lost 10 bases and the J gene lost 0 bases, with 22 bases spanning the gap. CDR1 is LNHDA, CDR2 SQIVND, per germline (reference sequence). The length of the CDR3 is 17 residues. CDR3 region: CATQGDALALSYNEQFF. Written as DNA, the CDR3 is TGTGCCACCCAAGGGGATGCCCTAGCGCTCTCCTACAATGAGCAGTTCTTC.

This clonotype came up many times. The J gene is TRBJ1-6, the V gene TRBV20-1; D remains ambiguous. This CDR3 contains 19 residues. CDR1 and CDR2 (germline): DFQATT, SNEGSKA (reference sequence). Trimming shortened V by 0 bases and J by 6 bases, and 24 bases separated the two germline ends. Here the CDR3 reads CSARDSSAAAVYRNSPLHF. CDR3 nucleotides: TGCAGTGCTAGAGATTCTTCGGCGGCAGCGGTTTATCGTAATTCACCCCTCCACTTT.

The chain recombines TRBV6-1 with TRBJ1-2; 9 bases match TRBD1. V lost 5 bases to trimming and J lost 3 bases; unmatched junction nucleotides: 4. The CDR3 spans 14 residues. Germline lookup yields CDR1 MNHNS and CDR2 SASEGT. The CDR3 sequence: CASSPTGGDYGYTF. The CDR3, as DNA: TGTGCCAGCAGTCCCACAGGGGGCGACTATGGCTACACCTTC.

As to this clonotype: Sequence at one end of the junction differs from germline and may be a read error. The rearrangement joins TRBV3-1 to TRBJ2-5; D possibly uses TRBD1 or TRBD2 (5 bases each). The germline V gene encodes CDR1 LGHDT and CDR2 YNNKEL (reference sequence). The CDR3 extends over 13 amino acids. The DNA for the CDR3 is TGCGCCAGCAGCCCGGGGACGGGGTGGACCCAGTACTTC. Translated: CASSPGTGWTQYF.